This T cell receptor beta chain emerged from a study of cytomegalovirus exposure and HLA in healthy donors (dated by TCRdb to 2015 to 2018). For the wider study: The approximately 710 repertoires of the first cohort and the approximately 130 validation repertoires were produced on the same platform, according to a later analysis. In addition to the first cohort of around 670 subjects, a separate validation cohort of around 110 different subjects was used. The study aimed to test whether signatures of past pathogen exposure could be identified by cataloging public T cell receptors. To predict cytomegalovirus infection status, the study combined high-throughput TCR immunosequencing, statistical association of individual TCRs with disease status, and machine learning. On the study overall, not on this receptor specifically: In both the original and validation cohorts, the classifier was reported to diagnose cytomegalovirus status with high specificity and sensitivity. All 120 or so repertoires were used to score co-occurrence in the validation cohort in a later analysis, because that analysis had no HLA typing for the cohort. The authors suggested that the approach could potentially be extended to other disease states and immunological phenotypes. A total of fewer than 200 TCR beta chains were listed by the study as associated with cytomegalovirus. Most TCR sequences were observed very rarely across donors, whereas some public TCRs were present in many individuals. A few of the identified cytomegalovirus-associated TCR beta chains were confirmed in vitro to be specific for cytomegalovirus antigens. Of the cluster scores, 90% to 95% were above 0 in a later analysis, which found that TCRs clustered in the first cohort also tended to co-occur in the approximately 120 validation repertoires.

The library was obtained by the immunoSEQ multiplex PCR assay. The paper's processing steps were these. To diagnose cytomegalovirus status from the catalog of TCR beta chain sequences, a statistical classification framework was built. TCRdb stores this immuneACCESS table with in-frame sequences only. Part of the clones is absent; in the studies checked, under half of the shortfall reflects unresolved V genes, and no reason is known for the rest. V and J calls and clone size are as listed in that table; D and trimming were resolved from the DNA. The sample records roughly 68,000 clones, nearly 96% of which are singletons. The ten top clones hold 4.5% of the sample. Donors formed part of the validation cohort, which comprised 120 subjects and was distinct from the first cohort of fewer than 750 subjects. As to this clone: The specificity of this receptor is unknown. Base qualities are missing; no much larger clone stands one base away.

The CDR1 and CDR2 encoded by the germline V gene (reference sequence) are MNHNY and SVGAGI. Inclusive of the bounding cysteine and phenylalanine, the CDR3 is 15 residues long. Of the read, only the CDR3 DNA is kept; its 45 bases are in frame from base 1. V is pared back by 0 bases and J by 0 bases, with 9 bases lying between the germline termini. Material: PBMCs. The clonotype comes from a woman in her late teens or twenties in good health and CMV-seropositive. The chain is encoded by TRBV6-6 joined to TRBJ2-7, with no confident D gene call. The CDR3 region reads CASSYSMTISYEQYF. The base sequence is TGTGCCAGCAGTTACTCGATGACAATCTCCTACGAGCAGTACTTC.